The sequence of this TCR beta chain was determined in a study of T-cell reconstitution after alpha-beta-depleted transplantation in children listed by TCRdb under 2016. For the study in its entirety: The study quantitatively tracked T-cell immune reconstitution after TCRalphabeta/CD19-depleted allogeneic hematopoietic cell transplantation in children using TCR repertoire profiling. What the research found in general, with its limitations: Hyperexpanded clone frequencies declined over subsequent months; after one year, T-cell counts and TCRbeta diversity were mostly attributed to newly produced T cells. In some patients, the high TCRbeta diversity seen at day 60 was put down to recipient T cells and intrathymic progenitors that had survived conditioning. About two months after transplant, the apparently early recovery of alphabetaT-cell counts reportedly depended on just several hundred clones that had expanded rapidly and came from non-depleted graft cells.

To note about this clonotype: This receptor's antigen is unknown. No base qualities exist here, and no much larger clone lies one base off it.

The sample's treatment or condition label, in plain terms: allogeneic hematopoietic cell transplantation with graft depleted of TCRalphabeta T cells and CD19 B cells. The children who served as transplant recipients had been given grafts of TCRalphabeta/CD19-depleted allogeneic hematopoietic cells. Library creation used PCR. Sequencer: Illumina HiSeq 2500. Molecular barcoding was employed in the preparation of TCR libraries, with unique molecular identifiers being used to normalize TCRbeta repertoire quantification. TCRdb reran the public reads through fastp at Q25 and MiXCR, keeping productive beta chains. One record per CDR3 amino acid sequence lists the most common genes and DNA. The sample yields around 490,000 distinct CDR3 sequences; 9.5% to 12% were counted once. 12% to 15% of the sample lies in the top ten. The CDR3 sequence holds 13 residues, the cysteine and phenylalanine included. The entry retains the CDR3 DNA only, 39 bases that are in frame from base 1. V loses 6 bases, J loses 1 base, and the germline ends lie 9 bases apart. The germline V gene (reference sequence) supplies CDR1 LNHDA and CDR2 SQIVND.

The receptor's source is a female patient aged 2 to 10 who had a stem cell transplant for aplastic anemia, so the T cells may come from the graft donor. The V and J segments used are TRBV19 and TRBJ2-5; matching of 7 bases hints at TRBD2 as the D gene. The specimen comprised PBMCs, mostly from graft donor cells, sampled 180 days after TCRalphabeta/CD19-depleted stem cell transplant. The nucleotide sequence is TGTGCCAGTAGAAGGGGGGGCCAAGAGACCCAGTACTTC. This translates into CASRRGGQETQYF.